This T cell receptor (beta chain) is from a study of vaccination effects on CD4 cells after COVID-19. The V gene end was trimmed by 4 bases and the J gene end by 5 bases; junction bases not matched to a gene: 9. The CDR3 sequence is 15 residues long. CDR1 is KGHDR, CDR2 SFDVKD, per germline. The data were produced by immunoSEQ multiplex PCR, yet TCRdb's version contains in-frame clones alone and is incomplete. Among under 30,000 clones, roughly 80% were seen once, and the ten largest hold 9% to 12%. Pools of viral peptides were used by the ViraFEST assay to expand antigen-specific CD4+ T cells ahead of sequencing. CD4+ T cells were isolated after about nine days of culture. Vaccine recipients had no previous SARS-CoV-2 infection; their nucleocapsid antibodies were negative. IL-2 medium supplanted half the medium on days 3 and 7. Comments on this clone: Its antigen is still unknown.

This rearrangement joins TRBV24-1 to TRBJ2-5; 7 bases agree with TRBD1. Sample: CD4+ T cells from PBMCs cultured with HCoV-NL63 spike peptides, taken before COVID-19 vaccination. This TCR came from a human donor who received a COVID-19 vaccine. In nucleotides, the CDR3 is TGTGCCACCAGTGACCCGACAGGGTCGGAGGAGACCCAGTACTTC. Protein: CATSDPTGSEETQYF.